The T cell receptor beta chain under discussion was sequenced for a study of T cells in Graves' hyperthyroidism and ophthalmopathy. Study-wide background: Sampling of peripheral blood happened at initial diagnosis, prior to any treatment.

Note on this clonotype: As yet, its antigen is unknown.

There were TCR beta CDR3 regions amplified from RNA transcripts. HTBI primers were employed in a first-round RT-PCR of the TCR CDR3. One entry per CDR3 protein, called by TCRdb with MiXCR from the multiplex PCR reads. This table holds 450,000 to 650,000 distinct CDR3 sequences, 15% to 20% found once. CDR1 DFQATT and CDR2 SNEGSKA come from the germline V gene (reference sequence). The CDR3 is 14 residues long. Trimming left V 0 bases short and J 4 bases short, with 10 bases between. The study included ophthalmopathy patients with Clinical Activity Score at least 3, NOSPECS grade at least 4 and duration under 3 months. Uncontrolled infection, other autoimmune disease, pregnancy or lactation disqualified patients from enrolment. Whole-study findings and limits: Researchers found most expanded thyroid clonotypes above 0.001 in blood as well.

The genes are TRBV20-1 and TRBJ2-1; possibly TRBD1 or TRBD2 for D (5 bases each). The receptor comes from a woman aged 18-30 years with Graves' ophthalmopathy. The sample consisted of blood. Written as DNA, the CDR3 is TGCAGTGCTAGAGATCTAGGGGAGTACAATGAGCAGTTCTTC. It translates to CSARDLGEYNEQFF.